This T cell receptor beta chain derives from a study of T cell clones after liver transplantation. Study-level background: A pre-transplant mixed lymphocyte reaction with TCRbeta sequencing defined graft-donor-reactive clones followed in post-transplant blood.

Only in-frame clones appear in the TCRdb table, and some are missing; sequencing was by immunoSEQ multiplex PCR. The sample records about 68,000 clones, about 92% being singletons. The CDR3 extends over 14 amino acids. Germline lookup yields CDR1 MNHNS and CDR2 SASEGT. V lost 7 bases to trimming and J lost 0 bases, with 13 bases between them. This chain connects TRBV6-1 to TRBJ2-7; D unclear. The starting material was CD4+ T cells from blood, obtained roughly 26 months after liver transplant. The TCR originated in a human patient who received a liver transplant. The graft donor may have given rise to some T cells. In nucleotides, the CDR3 is TGTGCCAGCATGTATGGGGAAAGCTCCTACGAGCAGTACTTC. Its protein is CASMYGESSYEQYF.